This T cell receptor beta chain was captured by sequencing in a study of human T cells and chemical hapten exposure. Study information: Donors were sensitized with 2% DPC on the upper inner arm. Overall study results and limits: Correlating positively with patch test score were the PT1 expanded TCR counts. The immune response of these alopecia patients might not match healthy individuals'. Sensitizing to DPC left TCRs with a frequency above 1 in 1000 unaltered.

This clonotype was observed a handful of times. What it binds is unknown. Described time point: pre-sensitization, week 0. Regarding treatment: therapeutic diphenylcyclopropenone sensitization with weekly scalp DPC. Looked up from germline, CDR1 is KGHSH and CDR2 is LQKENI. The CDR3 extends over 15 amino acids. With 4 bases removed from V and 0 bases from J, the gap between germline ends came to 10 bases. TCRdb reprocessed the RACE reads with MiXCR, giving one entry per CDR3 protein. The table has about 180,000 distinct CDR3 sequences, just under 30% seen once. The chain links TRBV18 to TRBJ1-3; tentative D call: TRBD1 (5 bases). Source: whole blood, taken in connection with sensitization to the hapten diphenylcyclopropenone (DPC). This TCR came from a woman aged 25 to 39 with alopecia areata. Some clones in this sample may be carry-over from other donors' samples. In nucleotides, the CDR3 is TGTGCCAGCTCACTAGACAGCCGCTCTGGAAACACCATATATTTT. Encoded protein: CASSLDSRSGNTIYF.